The sample holds many counts of the clone carrying this T cell receptor (beta chain). Its target is not known. The TCR beta profiling, which covered VDJ combination and CDR3 sequence, was carried out using genomic DNA as the template. TCRdb redid the calling of the reads with MiXCR, one entry per CDR3 protein. The data hold about 400,000 distinct CDR3 sequences, with approximately 70% observed a single time. These data are taken from a study of CD8+CD57+ T cells in acquired aplastic anemia. Study-wide results and caveats: Patients and controls shared 25 to 30 CD8+ CDR3 sequences, which appeared highly expressed in patients and within their immunodominant clones.

V trimming: 5 bases; J trimming: 8 bases; junction bases outside the gene matches: 11. The CDR3 has 15 amino acids. Sequenced input: sorted CD4+, CD8+, or CD8+CD57+ T cells (not recorded which) from PBMCs. This TCR derives from a human donor in good health, serving as a control. This sequence joins TRBV12-3 or TRBV12-4 and TRBJ1-2; 10 nucleotides align to TRBD1. Written as DNA, the CDR3 is TGTGCCAGCAGTAAGGGGGACAGGGGAAGACTGGGCTACACCTTC. It codes for CASSKGDRGRLGYTF.